This TCR beta chain was profiled in a study of blood T cell repertoires in COVID-19. Study as a whole: Italy, Spain and the United States were the sources of the convalescent and acute COVID-19 samples. PBMCs, B-cell-depleted T cells, or T cells provided the cDNA or gDNA that made up the material.

TCRdb's copy holds only in-frame clones and misses some; the assay was immunoSEQ multiplex PCR. This sample has around 310,000 clones, with over 70% found just once. This clone was seen a single time. The CDR3 contains 18 residues. The trim removed 2 bases at V and 5 bases at J, leaving 12 bases unmatched. The germline V gene encodes CDR1 SGHDN and CDR2 FVKESK. Participants came from 20 to 25 US areas, aged about 18 to 95 years. Donors of Cohort 3 who recovered were those that had two negative PCRs, clearance, or symptom resolution. The sequenced material came from PBMCs or T cells enriched from blood (not recorded which). This TCR was sampled from a man in his thirties or forties who had recovered from COVID-19. This chain connects TRBV14 to TRBJ2-5; the match to TRBD2 covers 12 bases. The DNA of the CDR3 is TGTGCCAGCAGCCAAAGGCCCGGACTAGCGGGGTTAATGGAGACCCAGTACTTC. It translates to CASSQRPGLAGLMETQYF.